This TCR beta chain came from a study of blood T cells in healthy people across ages (dated by TCRdb to the mid-2010s). Some background on the complete study: Template switching captured roughly one uniquely barcoded TCR beta cDNA molecule per two T cells in model experiments. The study measured age-related changes in TCR beta repertoire diversity using deep sequencing normalized with unique cDNA molecular identifiers. Four age groups were formed from the donors: young (average approximately 15 years), middle-aged (around 41), aged (approximately 60) and long-lived (less than 85). Two additional independent replicas of 1 million unique cDNA reads from the same blood draw were analyzed for two donors (one aged 18 to 30 and one aged 80 or older). To avoid experimental bias, donors of different ages were spread randomly across the sequencing lanes.

Donors were approximately 42 systemically healthy Caucasian individuals from Russia aged roughly 6 to 95 years. About 9.8 milliliters of peripheral blood were drawn from each donor into EDTA-treated Vacutainer tubes. Ficoll-Paque density-gradient centrifugation was used to isolate PBMCs, with at least 6 million per sample. Trizol reagent was used to extract total RNA from the PBMCs, yielding at least 5.5 micrograms per sample. Naive CD45RAhigh/CD27high T cell percentages were measured by flow cytometry on a PBMC aliquot from every donor. The receptor library was made with 5' RACE. This sample was sequenced with an Illumina HiSeq 2500. A second PCR of roughly 6 to 12 cycles was run with a J-beta primer mix and a sample-barcoded 5' primer. A unique molecular identifier was introduced onto each TCR beta cDNA molecule by a template-switch 5' adaptor carrying 12 random nucleotides. At least 3 million CDR3-containing paired-end reads were obtained from each sample. All of the RNA was converted into first-strand cDNA using the Mint cDNA synthesis kit, with a TRBC-specific oligonucleotide serving as the primer. After uracil-DNA glycosylase treatment, a first 18-cycle PCR used universal primers M1SS and BC2_uni_R on all cDNA. The authors' pipeline ran thus. For normalization, 1 million high-quality reads, each with a distinct molecular identifier, were randomly selected from each sample. Reads sharing molecular identifiers were discarded rather than binned into consensus sequences. CDR3 identification, clonotype clustering and error correction used MiTCR with a Q25 quality threshold and the strictest error-elimination algorithm. A nonparametric unseen species model with Euler transformation was used to estimate lower-bound total TCR beta diversity. The public reads were reanalyzed by TCRdb: fastp trimming at Q25, MiXCR alignment, in-frame beta chains only. Rows with a matching CDR3 protein are joined into one entry that keeps the most common DNA and genes. TCRdb's processing, not the authors' own work, is the source of the V and J calls. The sample table contains a few hundred thousand distinct CDR3 sequences; only one count was recorded for 27% of them. The ten largest account for 25% to 30% of the sample.

Overall results and qualifications from the work: Compared with the aged group, the long-lived group had more naive CD4+ T cells, fewer expanded clones and increased TCR diversity, suggesting age selection. Estimates of total diversity based on one million sequenced T cells were considered lower bounds and underestimates. The CMV infection status of donors was not known, potentially confounding age-related changes in expanded clonotypes. Observed TCR beta diversity per million T cells fell roughly linearly with age, and a significant reduction was already apparent by age approximately 41. There was a strong correlation between observed TCR beta diversity and the percentage of naive T cells measured by flow cytometry. Since profiling was done on bulk unsorted PBMCs, naive and antigen-experienced compartments could not be conclusively compared.

Turning to this clonotype: Its binding antigen is unknown. The input lacks base qualities; no much larger clone sits a single base away.

Spanning cysteine to phenylalanine, the CDR3 consists of 17 amino acids. Of the read, only the CDR3 DNA is kept; its 51 bases are in frame from base 1. V lost 2 bases and J lost 0 bases, and the count of bases not matched to a germline gene is 6. CDR1 and CDR2 were assigned from the germline V gene as ENHRY and SYGVKD. This chain joins TRBV10-3 to TRBJ2-1, and 8 junction bases match TRBD2. The sequence was collected from a woman in her seventies in good health. Sequencing input: blood. Here is the DNA: TGTGCCATCAGTGAGACGACTAGCGTCAGCTCCTACAATGAGCAGTTCTTC. Its translation is CAISETTSVSSYNEQFF.